This T cell receptor (beta chain) was obtained from a study of PD-L1 blockade in urothelial cancer. Study information: Patients, treated from about 2014 onward, received atezolizumab 1,200 mg intravenously every 3 weeks. As for prior chemotherapy regimens, patients had received 0 to 3. Blood was analyzed 3 weeks (second dose) and 6 weeks after treatment start.

Described time point: peripheral blood 6 weeks after treatment start. Every patient provided from 1 to 8 samples, collected pretreatment and on-treatment. The sample holds a few counts of this clone. The CDR3 has 14 amino acids. Germline V gives CDR1 SEHNR, CDR2 FQNEAQ (reference sequence). V shed 10 bases and J 0 bases; nucleotides not matched to a gene: 7. Generated by immunoSEQ multiplex PCR, the TCRdb table keeps only in-frame clones and is missing some. The sample lists tens of thousands of clones; around 88% were seen once. Sequenced here: PBMCs, sampled around atezolizumab (anti-PD-L1) treatment. This receptor was taken from a man between 60 and 75 years old with urothelial cancer. The chain couples TRBV7-9 to TRBJ2-3; 7 bases align to TRBD1. The CDR3 bases are TGTGCCATGGCCCGACAGGGTAGCACAGATACGCAGTATTTT. Protein sequence: CAMARQGSTDTQYF.